This T cell receptor (beta chain) was captured by sequencing in a study of Graves' ophthalmopathy and Graves' hyperthyroidism. This CDR3 comprises 14 residues. The junction had 7 bases not matched to a gene; V was cut back by 3 bases and J by 5 bases. The germline CDR1 and CDR2 sequences are SGHNT and YYREEE (reference sequence). The study amplified TCR beta CDR3 regions using RNA transcripts. RT-PCR with HTBI primers came first, then second-round multiplex PCR. Each CDR3 protein gets one entry after TCRdb re-called the multiplex PCR reads with MiXCR. The data hold under 350,000 distinct CDR3 sequences, with roughly 15% observed a single time. This clonotype has a count of ten or more.

V is TRBV5-4 and J is TRBJ1-2; TRBD1 matches at 7 bases. Sample: peripheral blood. This TCR was sampled from an adult man with Graves' ophthalmopathy. The CDR3, as DNA: TGTGCCAGCAGCTCCGGACAGGCAGAGTATGGCTACACCTTC. Translation gives CASSSGQAEYGYTF.